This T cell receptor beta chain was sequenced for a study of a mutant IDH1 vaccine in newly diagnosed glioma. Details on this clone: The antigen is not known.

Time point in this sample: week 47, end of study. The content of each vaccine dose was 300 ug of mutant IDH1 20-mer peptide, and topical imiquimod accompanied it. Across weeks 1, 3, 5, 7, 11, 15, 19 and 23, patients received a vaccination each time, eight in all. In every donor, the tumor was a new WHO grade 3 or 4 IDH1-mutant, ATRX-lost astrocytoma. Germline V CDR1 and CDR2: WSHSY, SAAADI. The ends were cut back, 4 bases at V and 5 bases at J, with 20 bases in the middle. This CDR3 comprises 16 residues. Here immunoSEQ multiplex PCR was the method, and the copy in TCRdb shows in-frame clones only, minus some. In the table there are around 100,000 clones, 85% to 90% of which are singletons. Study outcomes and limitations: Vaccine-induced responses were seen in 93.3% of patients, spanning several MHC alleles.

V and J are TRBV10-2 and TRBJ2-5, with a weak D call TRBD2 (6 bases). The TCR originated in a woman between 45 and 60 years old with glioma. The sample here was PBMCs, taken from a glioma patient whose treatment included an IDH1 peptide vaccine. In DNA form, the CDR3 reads TGCGCCAGCAGTGCTCTGCGGGGCCAGATAGGGGAGACCCAGTACTTC. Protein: CASSALRGQIGETQYF.